This is a list of T cell receptor beta chains from one sample in a study of control samples from healthy donors and cancer patients. Produced via immunoSEQ multiplex PCR; TCRdb's table is partial and in-frame only. The sample shows 100,000 to 150,000 clones, about nine tenths of them seen only once. Material for sequencing was blood. These receptors were collected from a man in his forties in good health. Both conserved end residues are part of each CDR3. D genes are given only for firm matches. A row's size may be missing; if present it is once, few, many or a size class.

d_gene	v_gene	j_gene	abundance	CDR3nt	CDR3aa
TRBD1	TRBV18	TRBJ2-1	.	TGTGCCAGCTCACAGGGACAGCAGACTGGTGAGCAGTTCTTC	CASSQGQQTGEQFF
.	TRBV6-5	TRBJ2-6	few	TGTGCCTCAAAGACTGGGGCCAACGTCCTGACTTTC	CASKTGANVLTF
.	TRBV6-5	TRBJ2-4	.	TGTGCCAGCAGTCATACGCAGGTATCAGGGAACATTCAGTACTTC	CASSHTQVSGNIQYF
.	TRBV5-4	TRBJ1-2	.	TGTGCCAGCAGCTTGGATAGGGCCAACTATGGCTACACCTTC	CASSLDRANYGYTF
TRBD1	TRBV5-1	TRBJ1-6	.	TGCGCCAGCAGCTTGGGGCAGGGGGAAAATTCACCCCTCCACTTT	CASSLGQGENSPLHF
.	TRBV29-1	TRBJ1-3	.	TGCAGCGTTGGCGACAGGAACTCTGGAAACACCATATATTTT	CSVGDRNSGNTIYF
TRBD1	TRBV7-9	TRBJ2-5	.	TGTGCCAGCAGCGGGACAGTCCAGACCCAGTACTTC	CASSGTVQTQYF
TRBD2	TRBV5-5	TRBJ2-1	once	TGTGCCAGCAGCGCCGGGACTAGCGGGTACAATGAGCAGTTCTTC	CASSAGTSGYNEQFF
.	TRBV2	TRBJ1-1	.	TGTGCCAGCAGTGTCAGGACAGAGAACACTGAAGCTTTCTTT	CASSVRTENTEAFF
.	TRBV6-2/TRBV6-3	TRBJ2-1	.	TGTGCCAGCAGTAACCTCCCGGGGGCATACAATGAGCAGTTCTTC	CASSNLPGAYNEQFF
TRBD1	TRBV10-3	TRBJ2-5	once	TGTGCCATCCTAGATAGAGACAGGGAAGAGACCCAGTACTTC	CAILDRDREETQYF
TRBD2	TRBV7-9	TRBJ2-1	.	TGTGCCAGCAGCTGGGATAGGGGGGGACTAGCGGGGTACAATGAGCAGTTCTTC	CASSWDRGGLAGYNEQFF
.	TRBV27	TRBJ2-7	.	TGTGCCAGCAGTTTAGGGGTGGGATACGAGCAGTACTTC	CASSLGVGYEQYF
.	TRBV4-1	TRBJ2-7	.	TGCGCCAGCAGCCGCCCCGGAGCTAGATTGAGTCACGAGCAGTACTTC	CASSRPGARLSHEQYF
TRBD1	TRBV12-3/TRBV12-4	TRBJ1-6	.	TGTGCCAGCAGCGGGACAGGGAATTCACCCCTCCACTTT	CASSGTGNSPLHF